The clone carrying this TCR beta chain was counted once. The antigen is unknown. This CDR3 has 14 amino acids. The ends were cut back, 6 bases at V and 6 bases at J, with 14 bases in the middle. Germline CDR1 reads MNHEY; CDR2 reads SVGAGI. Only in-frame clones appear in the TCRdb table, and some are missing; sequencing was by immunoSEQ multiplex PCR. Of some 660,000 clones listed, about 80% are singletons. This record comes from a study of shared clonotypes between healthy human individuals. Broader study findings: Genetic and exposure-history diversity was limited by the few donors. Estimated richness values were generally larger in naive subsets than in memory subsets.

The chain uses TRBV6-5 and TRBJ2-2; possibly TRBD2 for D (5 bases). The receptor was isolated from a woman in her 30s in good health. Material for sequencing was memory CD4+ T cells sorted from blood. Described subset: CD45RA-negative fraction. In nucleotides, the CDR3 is TGTGCCAGCAGGATCCTTGGGAGCTCCGGGGAGCTGTTTTTT. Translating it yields CASRILGSSGELFF.